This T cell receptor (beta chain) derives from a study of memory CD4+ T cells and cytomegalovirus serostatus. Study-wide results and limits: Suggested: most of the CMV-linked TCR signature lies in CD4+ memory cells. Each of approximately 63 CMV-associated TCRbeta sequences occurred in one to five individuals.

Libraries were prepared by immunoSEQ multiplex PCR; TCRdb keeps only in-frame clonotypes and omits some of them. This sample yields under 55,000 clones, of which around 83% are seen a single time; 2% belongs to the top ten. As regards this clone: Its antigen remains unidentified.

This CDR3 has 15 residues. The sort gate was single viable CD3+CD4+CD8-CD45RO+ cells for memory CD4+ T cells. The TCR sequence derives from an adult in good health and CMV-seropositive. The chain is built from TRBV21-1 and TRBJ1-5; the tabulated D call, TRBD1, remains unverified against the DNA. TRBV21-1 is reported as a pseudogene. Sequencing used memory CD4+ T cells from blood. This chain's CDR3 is CASSNRTGKNQPQHF. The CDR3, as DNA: TGTGCCAGCAGCAATAGGACAGGAAAGAATCAGCCCCAGCATTTT.